The 9 T cell receptor beta chains reported below all come from one sample, sequenced in a study of CD8 T cells in Susac syndrome. RNA totalling 0.5 to 1 ug underwent reverse transcription with random hexamers. TCRdb re-called the immunoSEQ multiplex PCR reads with MiXCR, one entry per CDR3 protein. The sample has tens of thousands of distinct CDR3 sequences, 91% seen once; the top ten hold around 0.49%. Input material: CD8+ T cells from PBMCs. The receptors derive from a human donor with multiple sclerosis.

V usage is TRBV30 and J usage is TRBJ2-2; D is undetermined. Trimming cost V 2 bases and J 1 base, with 14 bases left between them. This CDR3 region has 16 residues. Germline V CDR1 and CDR2: GTSNPN, SVGIG (reference sequence). This CDR3 is CAWSYGNPGNTGELFF. The CDR3 DNA follows: TGTGCCTGGAGTTATGGGAACCCGGGGAACACCGGGGAGCTGTTTTTT.

V gene TRBV7-2 combines with J gene TRBJ1-1, with D possibly being TRBD1 (6 bases). The CDR3 has 16 amino acids. Germline V lookup: CDR1 SGHTA, CDR2 FQGNSA. V lost 3 bases and J lost 3, with 17 bases in between. The CDR3, as DNA: TGTGCCAGCAGCTTGGGCTGGACAGCTGGGGACACTGAAGCTTTCTTT. Protein: CASSLGWTAGDTEAFF.

The chain is built from TRBV7-3 and TRBJ2-1, with 7 nucleotides matching TRBD2. Germline V gives CDR1 SGHTA, CDR2 FQGTGA. With 5 bases clipped from V and 0 bases from J, the junction kept 10 bases outside the gene matches. The CDR3 is 17 residues long. CDR3 nucleotide sequence: TGTGCCAGCAGCCTTAAAGGTCCGGGGGGCTCCTACAATGAGCAGTTCTTC. Amino acids: CASSLKGPGGSYNEQFF.

V and J are TRBV29-1 and TRBJ1-2, with TRBD1 identical over 8 bases. The CDR3 length is 12 residues. J lost 3 bases, V lost 7 bases, and 4 bases had no gene match. Germline loops: CDR1 SQVTM, CDR2 ANQGSEA. The CDR3 sequence: CSAGQGDYGYTF. The CDR3 DNA sequence: TGCAGCGCTGGACAGGGAGACTATGGCTACACCTTC.

The chain combines TRBV10-2 with TRBJ2-5, with 8 bases aligning to TRBD1. The CDR3 is 13 amino acids. Germline assignment: CDR1 WSHSY and CDR2 SAAADI. V shed 6 bases and J 5 bases; nucleotides not matched to a gene: 5. This CDR3 reads CASRGQARETQYF. DNA for the CDR3: TGCGCCAGCAGGGGACAGGCGAGGGAGACCCAGTACTTC.

The chain couples TRBV2 to TRBJ2-1; TRBD2 agrees at 11 bases. The CDR3 length is 16 residues. Trimming cost V 2 bases and J 4 bases; bases outside gene matches: 4. Germline-derived CDR1 and CDR2 are SNHLY and FYNNEI. CDR3 DNA sequence: TGTGCCAGCAGTGAATCTAGCGGGGGGTTTTACAATGAGCAGTTCTTC. Amino acids: CASSESSGGFYNEQFF.

V usage is TRBV10-2 and J usage is TRBJ1-5; D gene unclear. Germline V lookup: CDR1 WSHSY, CDR2 SAAADI. V was trimmed by 2 bases and J by 0 bases, leaving 5 bases between them. There are 14 residues in the CDR3. CDR3 in amino acids: CASSETDSNQPQHF. CDR3 DNA: TGCGCCAGCAGTGAGACAGATAGCAATCAGCCCCAGCATTTT.

The chain combines TRBV6-1 with TRBJ2-2, with D maybe TRBD1 (6 bases). The CDR3 extends over 17 amino acids. The germline V gene encodes CDR1 MNHNS and CDR2 SASEGT. V lost 4 bases to trimming and J lost 2 bases, with 17 bases between them. The CDR3, as DNA: TGTGCCAGCAGTGTTCGGTTTAGGACAGCAAACACCGGGGAGCTGTTTTTT. This sequence encodes CASSVRFRTANTGELFF.

The chain combines TRBV16 with TRBJ1-1; no reliable D call. Germline assignment: CDR1 KGHSY and CDR2 FQNENV. V lost 1 base and J 2 bases, leaving 14 bases between the germline ends. The CDR3 runs to 16 residues. The CDR3 bases are TGTGCCAGCAGCCAATGGGTCCGGGGTCAAAACACTGAAGCTTTCTTT. It is translated as CASSQWVRGQNTEAFF.